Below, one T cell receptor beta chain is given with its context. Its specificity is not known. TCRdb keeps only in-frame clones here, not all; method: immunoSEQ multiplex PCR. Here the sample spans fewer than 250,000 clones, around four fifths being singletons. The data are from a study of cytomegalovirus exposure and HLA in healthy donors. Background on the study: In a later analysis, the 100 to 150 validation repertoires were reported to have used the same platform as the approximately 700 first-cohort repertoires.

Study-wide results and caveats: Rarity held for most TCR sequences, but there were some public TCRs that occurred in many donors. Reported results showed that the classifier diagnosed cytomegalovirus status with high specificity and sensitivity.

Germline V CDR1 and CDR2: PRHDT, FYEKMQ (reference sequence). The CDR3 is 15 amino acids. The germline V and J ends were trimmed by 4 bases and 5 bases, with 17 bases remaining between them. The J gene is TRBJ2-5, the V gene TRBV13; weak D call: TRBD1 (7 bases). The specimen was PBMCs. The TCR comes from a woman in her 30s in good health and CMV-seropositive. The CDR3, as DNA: TGTGCCAGCAGCTCAGGACAGGAGGGGGGCGAGACCCAGTACTTC. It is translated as CASSSGQEGGETQYF.